This T cell receptor beta chain was captured in a study of OX40 agonist ivuxolimab in advanced cancers. V shed 3 bases and J 3 bases; nucleotides not matched to a gene: 1. There are 14 residues in the CDR3. The germline V gene encodes CDR1 MGHRA and CDR2 YSYEKL. TCRdb's table, derived via immunoSEQ multiplex PCR, lists solely in-frame clones and lacks some. Of tens of thousands of clones listed, around 80% were seen once; the top ten hold around 6.8%. This chain joins TRBV4-1 and TRBJ2-1; 8 positions agree with TRBD2. This specimen consisted of CD4+ or CD8+ T cells sorted from blood, obtained in a trial of the OX40 agonist ivuxolimab. The source is an adult with an advanced solid tumor such as melanoma, head and neck, liver or kidney cancer. CDR3 in DNA: TGCGCCAGCAGCCAGGGACTAGGCTACAATGAGCAGTTCTTC. Translating gives CASSQGLGYNEQFF.